This T cell receptor (beta chain) was found in a study of blood T cell repertoires in COVID-19. Study summary: PBMCs, B-cell-depleted T cells, or T cells were the source of the cDNA or gDNA that made up the material.

Original processing notes: Nucleated cell number was recorded as an estimate derived from reference gene primer amplification. Sequencing was performed with immunoSEQ multiplex PCR; in TCRdb, only in-frame clones are kept and a portion is missing. Clone size and the V and J calls come from that table; the DNA yielded D and trimming. The top ten clones hold 6.9% of a sample with roughly 160,000 clones, around 85% of them seen once. This CDR3 contains 15 residues. V was clipped by 4 bases and J by 4 bases; unmatched bases: 6. Germline CDR1 MNHEY, CDR2 SVGAGI. Seattle enrolled patients during active infection and tracked them longitudinally.

The chain carries TRBV6-5 and TRBJ2-2; TRBD2 matches at 7 bases. The clonotype was recovered from a man of 80 years or more with COVID-19, enrolled during active disease. Material: peripheral blood. The CDR3 nucleotides read TGTGCCAGCAGTTTCGGGGGGACTGGCACCGGGGAGCTGTTTTTT. It encodes CASSFGGTGTGELFF.